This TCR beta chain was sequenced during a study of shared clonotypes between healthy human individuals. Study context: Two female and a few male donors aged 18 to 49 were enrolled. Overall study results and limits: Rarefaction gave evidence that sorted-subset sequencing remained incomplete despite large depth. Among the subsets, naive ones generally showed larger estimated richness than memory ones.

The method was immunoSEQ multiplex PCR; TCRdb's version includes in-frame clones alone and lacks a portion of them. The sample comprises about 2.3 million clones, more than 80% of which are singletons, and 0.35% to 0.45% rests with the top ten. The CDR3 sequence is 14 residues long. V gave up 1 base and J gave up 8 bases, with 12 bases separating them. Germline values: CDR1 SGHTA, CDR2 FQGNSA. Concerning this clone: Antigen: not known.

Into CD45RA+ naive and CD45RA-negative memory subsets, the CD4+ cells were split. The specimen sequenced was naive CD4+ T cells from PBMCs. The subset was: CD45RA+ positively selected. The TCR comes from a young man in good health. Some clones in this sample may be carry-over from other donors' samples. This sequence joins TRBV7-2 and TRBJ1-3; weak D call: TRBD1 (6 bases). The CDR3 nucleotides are TGTGCCAGCAGCTTAGGTCGGGGGCCGGACACCATATATTTT. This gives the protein CASSLGRGPDTIYF.